This is a list of T cell receptor beta chains from one sample in a study of shared clonotypes between healthy human individuals. Data came from immunoSEQ multiplex PCR; TCRdb stores just in-frame clones and leaves some out. The table has 2 million to 2.5 million clones, 90% to 97% seen once. What was sequenced was naive CD4+ T cells sorted from blood. These receptor sequences come from a man younger than 35 in good health. The CDR3 runs from the conserved cysteine through the conserved F or W. The D gene is left open where the match is weak. Some rows mark clone size as missing; the rest say once, few, many or name a class of expanded clone.

NA	TRBV29-1	TRBJ2-3	NA	CSVGKGVGTDTQYF	TGCAGCGTTGGGAAGGGAGTGGGCACAGATACGCAGTATTTT
NA	TRBV6-1	TRBJ2-3	NA	CASSESGRFTDTQYF	TGTGCCAGCAGTGAATCGGGCCGATTCACAGATACGCAGTATTTT
once	TRBV9	TRBJ2-2	NA	CASSASYTGELFF	TGTGCCAGCAGCGCCTCCTACACCGGGGAGCTGTTTTTT
NA	TRBV29-1	TRBJ2-3	NA	CSVGRVTDTQYF	TGCAGCGTTGGCCGGGTCACAGATACGCAGTATTTT
NA	TRBV19	TRBJ2-4	TRBD1	CASSIGDREYF	TGTGCCAGTAGTATCGGGGACAGGGAGTACTTC
NA	TRBV7-2	TRBJ2-7	TRBD2	CASSLVSTSAYEQYF	TGTGCCAGCAGCTTAGTCTCGACTAGCGCGTACGAGCAGTACTTC
NA	TRBV25-1	TRBJ1-4	NA	CASMRSGEKLFF	TGTGCCAGCATGAGGTCGGGTGAAAAACTGTTTTTT
NA	TRBV6-5	TRBJ2-3	NA	CASSSTMDSTDTQYF	TGTGCCAGCAGTTCCACGATGGACAGCACAGATACGCAGTATTTT
NA	TRBV28	TRBJ1-3	NA	CASSLSYGGYSGNTIYF	TGTGCCAGCAGTTTATCGTATGGGGGCTACTCTGGAAACACCATATATTTT
NA	TRBV19	TRBJ1-2	NA	CASSTGYGYTF	TGTGCCAGTAGTACGGGCTATGGCTACACCTTC
NA	TRBV28	TRBJ1-4	TRBD1	CASSPRPGQGPSGEKLFF	TGTGCCAGCAGTCCTCGGCCGGGACAGGGGCCCTCTGGGGAAAAACTGTTTTTT
NA	TRBV7-2	TRBJ2-7	TRBD1	CASSRDSFYEQYF	TGTGCCAGCAGCCGGGACAGCTTCTACGAGCAGTACTTC
NA	TRBV5-1	TRBJ2-7	NA	CASSLEGVPGGEQYF	TGCGCCAGCAGCTTGGAGGGGGTCCCTGGTGGCGAGCAGTACTTC
NA	TRBV28	TRBJ1-5	TRBD1	CASSFGDRDNQPQHF	TGTGCCAGCAGTTTCGGGGACAGGGATAATCAGCCCCAGCATTTT
NA	TRBV30	TRBJ2-7	NA	CAWGLRVGQYF	TGTGCCTGGGGTCTAAGAGTGGGTCAATACTTC
NA	TRBV6-5	TRBJ2-2	TRBD2	CASRRLAGATGELFF	TGTGCCAGCAGGCGACTAGCGGGGGCTACCGGGGAGCTGTTTTTT
NA	TRBV29-1	TRBJ1-1	TRBD1	CSVGQGGTEAFF	TGCAGCGTTGGACAGGGGGGAACTGAAGCTTTCTTT
NA	TRBV19	TRBJ2-1	NA	CASIPGRGFSYNEQFF	TGTGCCAGTATCCCGGGGCGGGGATTTTCCTACAATGAGCAGTTCTTC
NA	TRBV6-4	TRBJ2-7	NA	CASSQGTGSSYEQYF	TGTGCCAGCAGCCAAGGGACCGGCAGCTCCTACGAGCAGTACTTC
NA	TRBV5-1	TRBJ2-1	TRBD1	CASSLGTAYNEQFF	TGCGCCAGCAGCCTGGGGACAGCCTACAATGAGCAGTTCTTC
NA	TRBV5-1	TRBJ2-5	NA	CASSFRGEETQYF	TGCGCCAGCAGCTTCAGAGGGGAGGAGACCCAGTACTTC
NA	TRBV27	TRBJ1-1	NA	CASSSGPMNTEAFF	TGTGCCAGCAGTTCGGGCCCTATGAACACTGAAGCTTTCTTT
NA	TRBV9	TRBJ2-2	NA	CASSPVSTGELFF	TGTGCCAGCAGCCCAGTTTCCACCGGGGAGCTGTTTTTT
NA	TRBV18	TRBJ2-6	NA	CASSPGVGGSGANVLTF	TGTGCCAGCTCCCCTGGGGTCGGAGGCTCTGGGGCCAACGTCCTGACTTTC
NA	TRBV2	TRBJ2-3	NA	CASSSWTGTDTQYF	TGTGCCAGCAGTTCTTGGACTGGCACAGATACGCAGTATTTT
once	TRBV5-6	TRBJ1-2	TRBD1	CASSSTGYNYTF	TGTGCCAGCAGCTCGACAGGGTACAACTACACCTTC
NA	TRBV28	TRBJ1-2	TRBD1	CASSPPQGFYGYTF	TGTGCCAGCAGTCCTCCACAGGGGTTCTATGGCTACACCTTC
NA	TRBV5-5	TRBJ1-4	NA	CASSLRVTNEKLFF	TGTGCCAGCAGCCTGAGGGTAACTAATGAAAAACTGTTTTTT
NA	TRBV6-1	TRBJ2-2	TRBD1	CASIRQGDTGELFF	TGTGCCAGCATAAGACAGGGAGACACCGGGGAGCTGTTTTTT
NA	TRBV5-1	TRBJ2-1	TRBD2	CASSLARTSVYNEQFF	TGCGCCAGCAGCTTGGCCAGGACTAGCGTCTACAATGAGCAGTTCTTC
NA	TRBV6-1	TRBJ1-2	NA	CASRGGSYGYTF	TGTGCCAGCAGGGGGGGGTCCTATGGCTACACCTTC
NA	TRBV5-1	TRBJ2-7	TRBD2	CASSRGTGTSGNEQYF	TGCGCCAGCAGCAGAGGAACCGGGACTAGCGGGAACGAGCAGTACTTC
NA	TRBV7-2	TRBJ1-2	NA	CASTSQEGYGYTF	TGTGCCAGCACCTCTCAGGAGGGCTATGGCTACACCTTC
NA	TRBV5-1	TRBJ1-6	NA	CASSLAGGGNSPLHF	TGCGCCAGCAGCTTGGCGGGCGGGGGAAATTCACCCCTCCACTTT
NA	TRBV11-3	TRBJ2-2	NA	CASSPSVGRDTGELFF	TGTGCCAGCAGCCCTAGTGTAGGGAGAGATACCGGGGAGCTGTTTTTT
once	TRBV10-2	TRBJ2-7	NA	CASSEFFGSSYEQYF	TGCGCCAGCAGTGAGTTCTTTGGCAGCTCCTACGAGCAGTACTTC
NA	TRBV5-6	TRBJ2-3	TRBD1	CASSLGDRDADTQYF	TGTGCCAGCAGCTTGGGAGACAGGGATGCAGATACGCAGTATTTT
NA	TRBV9	TRBJ2-1	TRBD2	CASSVAPISGSSYNEQFF	TGTGCCAGCAGCGTAGCTCCCATTAGCGGGAGCTCCTACAATGAGCAGTTCTTC
NA	TRBV5-1	TRBJ2-5	NA	CASRFLGETQYF	TGCGCCAGCAGGTTTCTAGGAGAGACCCAGTACTTC
NA	TRBV5-1	TRBJ1-5	NA	CASSSGPGDQPQHF	TGCGCCAGCAGCTCAGGACCAGGAGATCAGCCCCAGCATTTT
NA	TRBV10-3	TRBJ1-4	NA	CAISESTGGNEKLFF	TGTGCCATCAGTGAGTCGACGGGAGGCAATGAAAAACTGTTTTTT
NA	TRBV10-3	TRBJ1-4	TRBD1	CAIRAGTGSEKLFF	TGTGCCATCAGGGCCGGGACAGGGTCCGAAAAACTGTTTTTT
NA	TRBV6-6	TRBJ1-2	NA	CASSYLSPTRPIAF	TGTGCCAGCAGTTACCTTTCTCCTACCAGGCCCATCGCCTTC
NA	TRBV9	TRBJ2-2	NA	CASSPPRLDGTGELFF	TGTGCCAGCAGCCCTCCCCGGCTGGATGGCACCGGGGAGCTGTTTTTT
NA	TRBV7-2	TRBJ1-1	TRBD1	CASSLIGQGDTEAFF	TGTGCCAGCAGCTTAATCGGCCAGGGGGACACTGAAGCTTTCTTT
NA	TRBV28	TRBJ2-7	TRBD1	CASSSLDRGLSYEQYF	TGTGCCAGCAGTTCCTTAGACAGGGGGCTCTCCTACGAGCAGTACTTC
NA	TRBV18	TRBJ1-5	NA	CASSPEGGGGNQPQHF	TGTGCCAGCTCACCAGAGGGAGGGGGAGGCAATCAGCCCCAGCATTTT
NA	TRBV29-1	TRBJ1-5	TRBD1	CSVLGTGGLPQHF	TGCAGCGTCCTGGGGACAGGGGGCCTTCCCCAGCATTTT